A selection of T cell receptor beta chains follows, all from one sample in a study of beta chain features in type 1 diabetes. Assay: immunoSEQ multiplex PCR; the TCRdb copy retains only in-frame clones and omits some. This sample has roughly 400,000 clones; roughly 16% occur once, and the top ten carry 0.019%. Sequencing input: naive CD4+ T cells from blood. The receptors here all came from a woman between 18 and 29 years old in good health. Both conserved end residues are part of each CDR3. A D gene is named only where the DNA matches it firmly. The listing skips clone size in some rows; elsewhere it reads once, few, many or a size class.

TRBD2	TRBV30	TRBJ2-1	NA	TGTGCCTGGAGTCGACTAGCGGGAGTTGGGAATGAGCAGTTCTTC	CAWSRLAGVGNEQFF
TRBD1	TRBV28	TRBJ1-5	NA	TGTGCCAGCAGTTATACCAGGGGGCCTAGCAATCAGCCCCAGCATTTT	CASSYTRGPSNQPQHF
TRBD2	TRBV30	TRBJ2-6	few	TGTGCCTGGAGCCTCTGGGGGGGACGCAACTCTGGGGCCAACGTCCTGACTTTC	CAWSLWGGRNSGANVLTF
NA	TRBV11-3	TRBJ2-1	NA	TGTGCCAGCAGCCTATCCAGCGGTAATGAGCAGTTCTTC	CASSLSSGNEQFF
TRBD1	TRBV7-9	TRBJ2-1	few	TGTGCCAGCAGCTTGACAGGGAGAGTCTACAATGAGCAGTTCTTC	CASSLTGRVYNEQFF
NA	TRBV15	TRBJ2-3	NA	TGTGCCACCAGCAGAGACGGCAGCGGTCCGGATACGCAGTATTTT	CATSRDGSGPDTQYF
TRBD2	TRBV18	TRBJ2-1	NA	TGTGCCAGCTCACCAGGGACTAACAATGAGCAGTTCTTC	CASSPGTNNEQFF
TRBD1	TRBV6-4	TRBJ1-1	NA	TGTGCCAGCAGTGAAGGGACAGGGGGTAACACTGAAGCTTTCTTT	CASSEGTGGNTEAFF
TRBD1	TRBV19	TRBJ1-5	few	TGTGCCAGTAGCGACAGGGGACATCAGCCCCAGCATTTT	CASSDRGHQPQHF
NA	TRBV4-2	TRBJ1-5	few	TGTGCCAGCAGCCAAGATAGGGGGACCACTGGCAATCAGCCCCAGCATTTT	CASSQDRGTTGNQPQHF
NA	TRBV30	TRBJ1-2	NA	TGTGCCCACGGGGGGGACACAAACTATGGCTACACCTTC	CAHGGDTNYGYTF
TRBD1	TRBV7-9	TRBJ1-5	NA	TGTGCCAGCAGCTTAGCTGGGACAGGGGAGAGCAATCAGCCCCAGCATTTT	CASSLAGTGESNQPQHF
NA	TRBV7-2	TRBJ1-5	once	TGTGCCAGCAGCCTCCAGGGGCACGGTAATCAGCCCCAGCATTTT	CASSLQGHGNQPQHF